Following are 13 T cell receptor beta chains from one sample sequenced in a study of T cell repertoires in cytomegalovirus infection. One entry per CDR3 protein, called by TCRdb with MiXCR from the reads. The sample has some 560,000 distinct CDR3 sequences, approximately 40% seen once. For these TCRs, the target antigens are not known. This specimen was cultured PBMCs, taken from culture after CMV antigen stimulation. The receptors come from a human donor in good health (CMV status not recorded). Some clones in this sample may be carry-over from other donors' samples.

The J gene is TRBJ2-1, the V gene TRBV14; the match to TRBD2 covers 12 bases. The germline gives CDR1 SGHDN, CDR2 FVKESK. V gave up 0 bases and J gave up 4 bases; unmatched junction bases: 4. The CDR3 totals 17 residues. The CDR3: CASSQDLAGGRYNEQFF. The CDR3 bases are TGTGCCAGCAGCCAAGACCTAGCGGGAGGGCGGTACAATGAGCAGTTCTTC.

This chain joins TRBV19 and TRBJ1-2; D is ambiguous. This CDR3 is built from 15 residues. Per germline, CDR1 LNHDA and CDR2 SQIVND (reference sequence). The V end was cut by 5 bases, the J end by 4 bases, with 17 bases between. CDR3 protein: CASSSRPRGTYGYTF. CDR3 DNA: TGTGCCAGTAGTTCCCGGCCCCGCGGCACCTATGGCTACACCTTC.

This chain links TRBV20-1 with TRBJ2-7, with 8 bases fitting TRBD1. Trimming removed 5 bases from V and 2 bases from J; junction bases left unmatched: 11. The germline V gene has CDR1 DFQATT and CDR2 SNEGSKA (reference sequence). CDR3 length: 15 amino acids. The CDR3 region is CSASPRVTGAYEQYF. CDR3 sequence (DNA): TGCAGTGCTTCCCCCCGCGTGACAGGGGCCTACGAGCAGTACTTC.

This clonotype was recorded a few times. The J gene is TRBJ2-7, the V gene TRBV7-6; D may match TRBD1 or TRBD2 (5 bases each). V was pared by 5 bases and J by 1 base, with 12 bases between. Per germline, CDR1 SGHVS and CDR2 FNYEAQ. This CDR3 is 14 amino acids long. The CDR3 DNA reads TGTGCCAGCAGCCAGAAGGGACGATCCTACGAGCAGTACTTC. Its protein product is CASSQKGRSYEQYF.

The V and J genes are TRBV5-1 and TRBJ2-7, with TRBD2 matching over 14 bases. Germline loops: CDR1 SGHRS, CDR2 YFSETQ. The V gene end was trimmed by 4 bases and the J gene end by 0 bases; junction bases not matched to a gene: 6. This CDR3 comprises 17 residues. CDR3 protein: CASSPGLAGESSYEQYF. Here the CDR3 DNA reads TGCGCCAGCAGCCCGGGACTAGCGGGGGAGAGCTCCTACGAGCAGTACTTC.

The sample holds a few counts of this clonotype. For the CDR3, the DNA is TGTGCCAGCAGCCCTACACAGGGATCTTTAGGGGAGCAGTTCTTC. It yields the protein CASSPTQGSLGEQFF. The chain is built from TRBV12-3 or TRBV12-4 and TRBJ2-1; TRBD1 is a possible D gene (6 bases). V shed 6 bases and J shed 10 bases, with 22 bases lying between them. The CDR3 totals 15 residues.

This clonotype has more than one count but fewer than ten. This rearrangement joins TRBV28 to TRBJ2-1; no clear D gene. This CDR3 is 13 amino acids long. V gave up 3 bases and J gave up 0 bases, with 3 bases separating them. Germline V gene lookup returns CDR1 MDHEN and CDR2 SYDVKM. CDR3 in DNA: TGTGCCAGCAGTTTTAGCTCCTACAATGAGCAGTTCTTC. The encoded protein is CASSFSSYNEQFF.

A remark on this clonotype: The conserved phenylalanine or tryptophan is not found at the CDR3 terminus, so this likely reflects a read error. The V gene is TRBV6-2 or TRBV6-3, the J gene TRBJ2-1, with D uncertain. The germline V and J ends were trimmed by 2 bases and 4 bases, with 9 bases remaining between them. This CDR3 has 14 amino acids. Per the germline V gene, CDR1 is MNHEY and CDR2 is SVGEGT. The DNA of the CDR3 is TGTGCCAGCAGTTACAGAAGCGAATACAATGAGCAGTTCGTC. Translation: CASSYRSEYNEQFV.

The rearrangement uses TRBV7-2 and TRBJ1-2, with a weak D call TRBD1 (6 bases). Germline lookup yields CDR1 SGHTA and CDR2 FQGNSA. The CDR3 contains 15 residues. The V and J ends lost 3 bases and 8 bases respectively, with 19 bases between them. CDR3 DNA: TGTGCCAGCAGCTTCCCGGGTCTACAGGGTGGCGGCTACACCTTC. Translated: CASSFPGLQGGGYTF.

V gene TRBV6-1 combines with J gene TRBJ2-5; D might be TRBD1 (6 bases). The CDR3 runs to 13 residues. The V gene's germline CDR1 is MNHNS and CDR2 SASEGT. V lost 2 bases, J lost 4 bases, and 8 bases lay in between. In DNA form, the CDR3 reads TGTGCCAGCAGTGAAACAGGGCTAGAGACCCAGTACTTC. As protein: CASSETGLETQYF.

This clonotype appeared a single time. The chain employs TRBV20-1 and TRBJ2-7; 7 nucleotides match TRBD2. The length of the CDR3 is 16 residues. The germline CDR1 and CDR2 sequences are DFQATT and SNEGSKA (reference sequence). Losses at the gene ends were 1 base for V and 3 bases for J; bases not matched to a gene: 12. The CDR3 protein is CSARGLAAKNYYEQYF. CDR3 DNA: TGCAGTGCTAGAGGTCTAGCGGCGAAAAATTACTACGAGCAGTACTTC.

This clonotype was seen many times. The chain combines TRBV7-2 with TRBJ1-5; 10 bases map to TRBD1. The junction had 7 bases not matched to a gene; V was cut back by 8 bases and J by 3 bases. Looked up from germline, CDR1 is SGHTA and CDR2 is FQGNSA. This CDR3 comprises 15 residues. CDR3 in amino acids: CASGRTGGNNQPQHF. The CDR3 DNA reads TGTGCCAGCGGCCGGACAGGGGGAAACAATCAGCCCCAGCATTTT.

The J gene is TRBJ2-7, the V gene TRBV19; the D gene is possibly TRBD2 (6 bases). Per the germline V gene, CDR1 is LNHDA and CDR2 is SQIVND (reference sequence). This CDR3 is 15 amino acids long. Trimming took off 6 bases at V and 4 bases at J, with 19 bases between the two ends. The CDR3 DNA follows: TGTGCCAGTAGAGGAGGGTCCGGGGAGGCGTACGAGCAGTACTTC. Translation: CASRGGSGEAYEQYF.